This paragraph covers one TCR beta chain sequence. These data are taken from a study of blood T cell repertoires in COVID-19. The method was immunoSEQ multiplex PCR; TCRdb's version includes in-frame clones alone and lacks a portion of them. The sample lists some 58,000 clones; 90% were seen once. This CDR3 spans 15 amino acids. Trimming shortened V by 0 bases and J by 4 bases, and 10 bases separated the two germline ends. In germline, CDR1 is MNHEY, CDR2 SVGAGI. The specimen sequenced was peripheral blood. The chain links TRBV6-5 to TRBJ1-5; no firm D call. The origin of this receptor is a man in his forties with acute or convalescent COVID-19. The CDR3 spells CASSYSGNTNQPQHF. The CDR3 nucleotides are TGTGCCAGCAGTTACTCGGGCAATACGAATCAGCCCCAGCATTTT.